The next 25 T cell receptor beta chains were all read from a single sample in a study of blood T cell repertoires in COVID-19. This table comes from immunoSEQ multiplex PCR, and its TCRdb copy is limited to in-frame clones, with some not included. This table has some 80,000 clones, 90% appearing once. Sequencing input: peripheral blood. Receptor source: a woman of 80 years or more with active or convalescent COVID-19.

This clone came up once. The chain combines TRBV4-1 with TRBJ1-1, with 8 bases identical to TRBD1. The V and J ends lost 4 bases and 1 base, in that order; junction bases with no gene match: 8. Germline lookup yields CDR1 MGHRA and CDR2 YSYEKL. CDR3 length: 16 amino acids. The CDR3 sequence: CASSRGRGLGNTEAFF. The CDR3 bases are TGCGCCAGCAGCCGGGGCAGGGGGCTAGGGAACACTGAAGCTTTCTTT.

In its sample, this clone was seen a few times. The rearrangement uses TRBV29-1 and TRBJ1-1; no clear D gene. This CDR3 has 11 residues. V dropped 8 bases and J dropped 3 bases, with 10 bases sitting between them. CDR1 and CDR2 (germline): SQVTM, ANQGSEA. CDR3 protein: CSTGSYTEAFF. The CDR3 nucleotides read TGCAGCACCGGTAGTTACACTGAAGCTTTCTTT.

A few counts support this clone. The genes are TRBV6-2 or TRBV6-3 and TRBJ2-2, with TRBD1 matching over 9 bases. Germline CDR1 is MNHEY and CDR2 is SVGEGT. The CDR3 length is 15 residues. V lost 6 bases, J lost 3 bases, and 5 bases stayed unmatched. In DNA, the CDR3 is TGTGCCAGCAGCTCACAGGGGGCGCACACCGGGGAGCTGTTTTTT. Its translation: CASSSQGAHTGELFF.

The chain has TRBV7-9 and TRBJ2-1; 7 bases agree with TRBD2. The germline gives CDR1 SEHNR, CDR2 FQNEAQ (reference sequence). This CDR3 spans 13 amino acids. V was pared by 4 bases and J by 3 bases, with 0 bases of the junction left unmatched. The DNA of the CDR3 is TGTGCCAGCAGCTCTAGCGGCTACAATGAGCAGTTCTTC. This sequence encodes CASSSSGYNEQFF. Full variable domain (remainder filled in from reference TRBV7-9 and TRBJ2-1): DTGVSQNPRHKITKRGQNVTFRCDPISEHNRLYWYRQTLGQGPEFLTYFQNEAQLEKSRLLSDRFSAERPKGSFSTLEIQRTEQGDSAMYLCASSSSGYNEQFFGPGTRLTVL.

The chain combines TRBV28 with TRBJ1-4; D ambiguous. This CDR3 has 12 amino acids. Germline V gene sequence: CDR1 MDHEN, CDR2 SYDVKM. V lost 7 bases to trimming and J lost 3 bases, with 6 bases between them. CDR3 sequence (DNA): TGTGCCAGCATGGGCGCTAATGAAAAACTGTTTTTT. Translation gives CASMGANEKLFF.

This clone was counted a few times. The CDR3 sequence: CASSLSINEQYF. The CDR3 DNA reads as TGTGCCAGCAGCTTGAGCATTAACGAGCAGTACTTC. This chain links TRBV5-5 with TRBJ2-7, with D uncertain. V gave up 1 base and J gave up 5 bases, with 7 bases separating them. The length of the CDR3 is 12 residues. Germline lookup yields CDR1 SGHKS and CDR2 YYEKEE (reference sequence).

The chain recombines TRBV19 with TRBJ2-3; unclear D gene. Trimming removed 4 bases from V and 4 bases from J, with 9 bases in between. Germline CDR1 reads LNHDA; CDR2 reads SQIVND (reference sequence). The CDR3 contains 13 residues. CDR3 DNA sequence: TGTGCCAGTAGTAGACTGGCCTCAGATACGCAGTATTTT. Encoded protein: CASSRLASDTQYF.

The chain recombines TRBV7-3 with TRBJ1-1; D ambiguous. Germline loops: CDR1 SGHTA, CDR2 FQGTGA. Trimming removed 5 bases at V and 11 bases at J, with 15 bases between. This CDR3 spans 12 amino acids. Here the CDR3 reads CASSAEKRPAFF. DNA of the CDR3: TGTGCCAGCAGCGCCGAGAAGAGGCCGGCTTTCTTT.

The chain couples TRBV28 to TRBJ1-1; D is undetermined. This CDR3 has 14 residues. Germline loops: CDR1 MDHEN, CDR2 SYDVKM. V was pared by 1 base and J by 5 bases, with 11 bases between. Here the CDR3 reads CASSLSNPGTEAFF. The CDR3 DNA is TGTGCCAGCAGTTTATCAAACCCGGGGACTGAAGCTTTCTTT.

This rearrangement joins TRBV19 to TRBJ2-3, with D possibly TRBD2 on 5 matching bases. The CDR3 runs to 16 residues. Germline CDR1 and CDR2: LNHDA and SQIVND (reference sequence). The germline V and J ends were trimmed by 6 bases and 7 bases, with 23 bases remaining between them. The CDR3, as DNA: TGTGCCAGTAGCCAGAAATCGGGGAATACTAGGAATACGCAGTATTTT. Amino acid sequence: CASSQKSGNTRNTQYF. The variable domain in full, with the rest retrieved from reference TRBV19 and TRBJ2-3, is DGGITQSPKYLFRKEGQNVTLSCEQNLNHDAMYWYRQDPGQGLRLIYYSQIVNDFQKGDIAEGYSVSREKKESFPLTVTSAQKNPTAFYLCASSQKSGNTRNTQYFGPGTRLTVL.

V gene TRBV6-5 combines with J gene TRBJ1-1, with D uncertain. Germline V gives CDR1 MNHEY, CDR2 SVGAGI. The CDR3 runs 13 residues. V lost 2 bases and J 5 bases, leaving 9 bases between the germline ends. DNA of the CDR3: TGTGCCAGCAGTTACAGTGGAGAGACTGAAGCTTTCTTT. It translates to CASSYSGETEAFF.

The chain is built from TRBV29-1 and TRBJ2-2; TRBD1 aligns across 8 bases. Germline V lookup: CDR1 SQVTM, CDR2 ANQGSEA. The CDR3 is 13 amino acids. With 4 bases clipped from V and 5 bases from J, the junction kept 3 bases outside the gene matches. For the CDR3, the DNA is TGCAGCGTTGGGACAGGGCTGACCGGGGAGCTGTTTTTT. This codes for CSVGTGLTGELFF.

This rearrangement joins TRBV4-2 to TRBJ1-5, with D perhaps matching TRBD1 (6 bases). CDR3 size: 17 residues. Per germline, CDR1 LGHNA and CDR2 YNFKEQ. Trimming took off 0 bases at V and 2 bases at J, with 14 bases between the two ends. CDR3 nucleotide sequence: TGTGCCAGCAGCCAAGATGGCGGGGGGCGAGGCAATCAGCCCCAGCATTTT. It translates to CASSQDGGGRGNQPQHF.

The V call is TRBV6-1, the J call TRBJ1-2; TRBD1 is a possible D gene (5 bases). Trimming took 3 bases from V and 3 from J, leaving 14 bases between them. The CDR3 has 15 residues. The germline V gene encodes CDR1 MNHNS and CDR2 SASEGT. Here the CDR3 reads CASSETPWGDYGYTF. The CDR3, as DNA: TGTGCCAGCAGTGAGACCCCTTGGGGGGACTATGGCTACACCTTC.

The chain employs TRBV6-6 and TRBJ2-2; 7 nucleotides match TRBD1. Looked up from germline, CDR1 is MNHNY and CDR2 is SVGAGI (reference sequence). The ends lost 6 bases at V and 6 bases at J; junction bases unmatched: 7. This CDR3 contains 14 residues. CDR3 residues: CASRAGTAAGELFF. The CDR3, as DNA: TGTGCCAGCAGAGCCGGGACAGCGGCCGGGGAGCTGTTTTTT.

CDR3 in DNA: TGTGCCAGTAGTCCCCTTTACCGGGAAACAAATCAGCCCCAGCATTTT. It codes for CASSPLYRETNQPQHF. This chain links TRBV19 with TRBJ1-5, with D unclear. V gave up 5 bases and J gave up 4 bases, with 18 bases separating them. Germline V CDR1 and CDR2: LNHDA, SQIVND (reference sequence). The length of the CDR3 is 16 residues.

J is TRBJ1-5 and V is TRBV10-3; D not certain. Germline V gene data show CDR1 as ENHRY and CDR2 as SYGVKD. The CDR3 is 14 residues long. V dropped 5 bases and J dropped 7 bases, with 15 bases sitting between them. The CDR3 reads CAISQSFDKQPQHF. In nucleotides, the CDR3 is TGTGCCATCAGTCAAAGTTTTGACAAACAGCCCCAGCATTTT.

This chain joins TRBV4-3 and TRBJ2-7, with 7 bases matching TRBD1. The CDR3 contains 16 residues. The trim removed 0 bases at V and 3 bases at J, leaving 8 bases unmatched. Germline V CDR1 and CDR2: LGHNA, YSLEER. The CDR3 region is CASSQDQTGRFYEQYF. The CDR3 DNA reads TGCGCCAGCAGCCAAGATCAGACAGGGCGGTTCTACGAGCAGTACTTC.

The V gene is TRBV24-1, the J gene TRBJ2-5; tentative D call: TRBD2 (6 bases). The ends were cut back, 1 base at V and 2 bases at J, with 13 bases in the middle. Germline loops: CDR1 KGHDR, CDR2 SFDVKD. The CDR3 contains 16 residues. The DNA of the CDR3 is TGTGCCACCAGTGATTTAGTTTTCGGGGGTCAAGAGACCCAGTACTTC. It specifies CATSDLVFGGQETQYF.

This chain connects TRBV2 to TRBJ2-4; tentative D call: TRBD1 (6 bases). Germline values: CDR1 SNHLY, CDR2 FYNNEI. CDR3 size: 16 residues. Trimming removed 0 bases from V and 8 bases from J, with 17 bases in between. The CDR3 reads CASSEAQGSGVDIQYF. The CDR3 coding sequence is TGTGCCAGCAGTGAAGCTCAGGGGTCCGGCGTTGACATTCAGTACTTC.

The chain carries TRBV7-3 and TRBJ2-3; D perhaps matches TRBD1 (6 bases). This CDR3 spans 16 amino acids. V shed 1 base and J shed 2 bases, with 13 bases lying between them. In germline, CDR1 is SGHTA, CDR2 FQGTGA. The CDR3 loop is CASSLRGGIPTDTQYF. CDR3 nucleotides: TGTGCCAGCAGCTTAAGAGGGGGAATTCCCACAGATACGCAGTATTTT.

The rearrangement uses TRBV10-3 and TRBJ2-3; D unresolved. V gave up 6 bases and J gave up 0 bases, with 4 bases separating them. Germline V gives CDR1 ENHRY, CDR2 SYGVKD. This CDR3 is 12 amino acids long. CDR3: CAISTSTDTQYF. In DNA, the CDR3 is TGTGCCATCAGCACAAGCACAGATACGCAGTATTTT.

V is TRBV7-9 and J is TRBJ1-4, with 9 bases matching TRBD1. CDR3 length: 15 amino acids. V shed 4 bases, J shed 11 bases, and the junction held 11 bases outside the gene matches. Looked up from germline, CDR1 is SEHNR and CDR2 is FQNEAQ (reference sequence). CDR3 protein: CASSSTWTGAEKLFF. The DNA of the CDR3 is TGTGCCAGCAGCTCCACCTGGACAGGGGCGGAGAAACTGTTTTTT.

The rearrangement joins TRBV4-1 to TRBJ1-1; 8 bases match TRBD1. This CDR3 is 12 amino acids long. Per the germline V gene, CDR1 is MGHRA and CDR2 is YSYEKL. Trimming took 3 bases from V and 8 from J; bases not matched to a gene: 2. CDR3 sequence reads: CASSHRTGEAFF. The CDR3 DNA follows: TGCGCCAGCAGCCACCGGACAGGGGAAGCTTTCTTT.

V and J are TRBV12-3 or TRBV12-4 and TRBJ1-1; TRBD1 matches at 9 bases. This CDR3 contains 13 residues. V shed 5 bases, J shed 8 bases, and the junction held 6 bases outside the gene matches. The CDR3 loop reads CASSRDRDSEAFF. CDR3 DNA sequence: TGTGCCAGCAGTCGGGACAGGGATTCCGAAGCTTTCTTT.